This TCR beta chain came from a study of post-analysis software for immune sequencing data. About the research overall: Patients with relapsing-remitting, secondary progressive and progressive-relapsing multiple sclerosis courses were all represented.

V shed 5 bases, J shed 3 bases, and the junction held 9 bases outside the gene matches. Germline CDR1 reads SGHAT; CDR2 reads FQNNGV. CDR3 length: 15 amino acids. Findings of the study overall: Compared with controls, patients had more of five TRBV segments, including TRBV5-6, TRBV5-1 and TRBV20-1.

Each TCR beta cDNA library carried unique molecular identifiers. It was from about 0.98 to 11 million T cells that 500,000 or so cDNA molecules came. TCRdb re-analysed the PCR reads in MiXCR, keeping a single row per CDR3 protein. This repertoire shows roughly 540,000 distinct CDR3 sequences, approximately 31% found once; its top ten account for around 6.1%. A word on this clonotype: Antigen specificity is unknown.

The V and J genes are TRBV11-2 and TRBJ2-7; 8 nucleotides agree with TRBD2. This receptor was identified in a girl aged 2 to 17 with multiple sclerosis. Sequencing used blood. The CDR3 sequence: CASSPGSGVGYEQYF. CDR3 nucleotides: TGTGCCAGCAGCCCGGGTAGCGGGGTTGGCTACGAGCAGTACTTC. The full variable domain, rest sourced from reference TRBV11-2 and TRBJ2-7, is EAGVAQSPRYKIIEKRQSVAFWCNPISGHATLYWYQQILGQGPKLLIQFQNNGVVDDSQLPKDRFSAERLKGVDSTLKIQPAKLEDSAVYLCASSPGSGVGYEQYFGPGTRLTVT.